Below are 25 T cell receptor beta chains sequenced from a single sample in a study of radiotherapy plus CTLA-4 blockade in lung cancer. Data came from immunoSEQ multiplex PCR; TCRdb stores just in-frame clones and leaves some out. The table includes 90,000 to 150,000 clones, 78% detected once. This specimen was peripheral blood, taken from a patient treated with radiotherapy plus ipilimumab. The receptor source for this set is a human donor with non-small cell lung cancer who had a partial response to radiotherapy plus ipilimumab.

This clone was seen only a few times. The chain recombines TRBV10-3 with TRBJ1-2, with D possibly matching TRBD1 (5 bases). This CDR3 is 14 amino acids long. Looked up from germline, CDR1 is ENHRY and CDR2 is SYGVKD. V lost 4 bases and J 3 bases, leaving 12 bases between the germline ends. CDR3 bases: TGTGCCATCAGTGGTCGGGGAGGGGACTATGGCTACACCTTC. This gives the protein CAISGRGGDYGYTF.

The genes are TRBV7-3 and TRBJ1-1, with a weak D call TRBD1 (6 bases). The CDR3 loop spans 12 amino acids. The V gene's germline CDR1 is SGHTA and CDR2 FQGTGA. Deletions cut 5 bases from V and 5 bases from J, with 9 bases between. CDR3 sequence reads: CASSPQGTEAFF. CDR3 in DNA: TGTGCCAGCAGCCCCCAGGGGACTGAAGCTTTCTTT.

J is TRBJ2-3 and V is TRBV28; a weak D match, TRBD2 (6 bases). This CDR3 has 16 residues. Germline V lookup: CDR1 MDHEN, CDR2 SYDVKM. V lost 6 bases and J lost 3, with 19 bases in between. The CDR3 coding sequence is TGTGCCAGCAGCCCGGGGCCCTACCGGGGGACAGATACGCAGTATTTT. Encoded protein: CASSPGPYRGTDTQYF.

The chain has TRBV28 and TRBJ1-2; possible D gene TRBD1, 6 bases. The CDR3 runs to 13 residues. CDR1 is MDHEN, CDR2 SYDVKM, per germline. V lost 6 bases and J 4 bases, leaving 12 bases between the germline ends. CDR3 DNA: TGTGCCAGCAGCCTAGGGGGTGCCTATGGCTACACCTTC. It encodes CASSLGGAYGYTF.

The chain links TRBV19 to TRBJ2-1; TRBD2 might be the D (5 bases). Germline values: CDR1 LNHDA, CDR2 SQIVND (reference sequence). This CDR3 has 17 residues. V shed 1 base and J shed 0 bases, with 13 bases lying between them. The CDR3 sequence: CASSIGVRRSSYNEQFF. DNA for the CDR3: TGTGCCAGTAGTATAGGAGTACGGAGGAGCTCCTACAATGAGCAGTTCTTC.

The chain uses TRBV19 and TRBJ1-1; D is unclear. Trimming removed 9 bases from V and 4 bases from J, with 18 bases in between. CDR3 length: 14 amino acids. CDR1 and CDR2 (germline): LNHDA, SQIVND (reference sequence). CDR3 coding DNA: TGTGCCAGCTCTGCTGGAGCCCGGGGCACTGAAGCTTTCTTT. Translating gives CASSAGARGTEAFF.

V usage is TRBV30 and J usage is TRBJ1-5; D is possibly TRBD1 (6 bases). V shed 1 base and J shed 3 bases, with 7 bases lying between them. CDR3 size: 13 residues. Germline CDR1 is GTSNPN and CDR2 is SVGIG (reference sequence). The CDR3 region has the DNA TGTGCCTGGAGTGGGGGACACAATCAGCCCCAGCATTTT. Its protein product is CAWSGGHNQPQHF.

This clone came up once. The chain couples TRBV13 to TRBJ2-3; 10 nucleotides agree with TRBD2. The germline V gene has CDR1 PRHDT and CDR2 FYEKMQ (reference sequence). The CDR3 length is 17 residues. The J segment lost 6 bases and the V segment lost 2 bases, leaving 11 bases of the junction unmatched. CDR3 nucleotides: TGTGCCAGCAGCTTACCGGGACTAGCGTGGGGGGAGGATACGCAGTATTTT. Translation gives CASSLPGLAWGEDTQYF.

This chain uses TRBV14 with TRBJ1-2, with 9 positions matching TRBD1. V lost 3 bases and J lost 8; bases outside the gene matches: 4. The CDR3 consists of 13 residues. CDR1 SGHDN and CDR2 FVKESK come from the germline V gene. CDR3 region: CASSQDRGRGYTF. The CDR3 DNA follows: TGTGCCAGCAGCCAGGACAGGGGAAGAGGCTACACCTTC.

The chain uses TRBV5-4 and TRBJ1-2; 8 bases are shared with TRBD1. Looked up from germline, CDR1 is SGHNT and CDR2 is YYREEE (reference sequence). The CDR3 is 15 residues long. With V trimmed by 5 bases and J by 2 bases, 8 bases remained unmatched. CDR3 sequence: CASSPGGKTNYGYTF. The DNA for the CDR3 is TGTGCCAGCAGTCCAGGGGGCAAGACGAACTATGGCTACACCTTC.

This clone came up a few times. This chain uses TRBV5-1 with TRBJ1-4, with 7 bases that match TRBD1. The CDR3 runs 14 residues. Germline V lookup: CDR1 SGHRS, CDR2 YFSETQ. Unmatched junction bases numbered 8, after V lost 4 bases and J lost 8 bases. The CDR3 region is CASSPGQFGEKLFF. The CDR3 DNA sequence: TGCGCCAGCAGCCCGGGACAGTTCGGGGAAAAACTGTTTTTT.

The chain couples TRBV5-4 to TRBJ2-2; 7 bases agree with TRBD2. The CDR3 contains 18 residues. V lost 4 bases, J lost 2 bases, and 14 bases stayed unmatched. Per germline, CDR1 SGHNT and CDR2 YYREEE (reference sequence). This chain's CDR3 is CASSPPGGGPGNTGELFF. The CDR3 nucleotides read TGTGCCAGCAGCCCCCCGGGGGGAGGGCCGGGTAACACCGGGGAGCTGTTTTTT.

The J gene is TRBJ2-2, the V gene TRBV5-1; 14 nucleotides align to TRBD2. The CDR3 contains 19 residues. Germline V lookup: CDR1 SGHRS, CDR2 YFSETQ. The V and J ends lost 4 bases and 0 bases, in that order; junction bases with no gene match: 8. The CDR3 DNA sequence: TGCGCCAGCAGCGGGGGGGGACTAGCGGGAGCAACGAACACCGGGGAGCTGTTTTTT. Amino acid sequence: CASSGGGLAGATNTGELFF. Filled out from reference TRBV5-1 and TRBJ2-2, the complete variable domain reads KAGVTQTPRYLIKTRGQQVTLSCSPISGHRSVSWYQQTPGQGLQFLFEYFSETQRNKGNFPGRFSGRQFSNSRSEMNVSTLELGDSALYLCASSGGGLAGATNTGELFFGEGSRLTVL.

This clone occurred once. The V call is TRBV15, the J call TRBJ2-1; 12 bases line up with TRBD2. The CDR3 contains 16 residues. Unmatched junction bases numbered 6, after V lost 0 bases and J lost 9 bases. The germline V gene encodes CDR1 LNHNV and CDR2 YYDKDF (reference sequence). Written as DNA, the CDR3 is TGTGCCACCAGCAGAGATGAACTAGCGGGAGGTATTGAGCAGTTCTTC. It specifies CATSRDELAGGIEQFF.

This clone was detected only once. The chain links TRBV27 to TRBJ1-5, with a weak D call TRBD1 (5 bases). V was cut by 5 bases and J by 2 bases, with 16 bases left in between. The CDR3 length is 16 residues. Germline V gives CDR1 MNHEY, CDR2 SMNVEV (reference sequence). The DNA of the CDR3 is TGTGCCAGCAGTCCAGGTTTTGGGGCTGGCAATCAGCCCCAGCATTTT. It yields the protein CASSPGFGAGNQPQHF.

This chain links TRBV10-3 with TRBJ2-3; weak D call: TRBD1 (5 bases). V shed 6 bases and J shed 0 bases, with 7 bases lying between them. The CDR3 totals 13 residues. Per germline, CDR1 ENHRY and CDR2 SYGVKD. Here the CDR3 reads CAISRVSTDTQYF. The CDR3 DNA sequence: TGTGCCATCAGCAGGGTAAGCACAGATACGCAGTATTTT.

The chain is built from TRBV28 and TRBJ2-2; 9 bases map to TRBD2. Germline CDR1 is MDHEN and CDR2 is SYDVKM. With 8 bases clipped from V and 6 bases from J, the junction kept 10 bases outside the gene matches. The CDR3 length is 15 residues. DNA for the CDR3: TGTGCCAGCTCAGTAGCGGGAGACCCACCCGGGGAGCTGTTTTTT. Translating it yields CASSVAGDPPGELFF.

This clone was observed a single time. The chain recombines TRBV28 with TRBJ1-2; 7 nucleotides match TRBD1. The CDR3 is made up of 14 amino acids. V was pared by 5 bases and J by 5 bases, with 8 bases of the junction left unmatched. Germline V CDR1 and CDR2: MDHEN, SYDVKM. CDR3 amino acids: CASSPPGQTYGYTF. In DNA form, the CDR3 reads TGTGCCAGCAGTCCCCCGGGACAGACTTATGGCTACACCTTC.

This clone was counted a single time. The chain is built from TRBV28 and TRBJ2-7; D might be TRBD1 (6 bases). The V and J ends lost 5 bases and 5 bases respectively, with 25 bases between them. CDR1 MDHEN and CDR2 SYDVKM come from the germline V gene. The CDR3 runs 17 residues. CDR3 region: CASSPQILQGSGNEQYF. The CDR3 DNA follows: TGTGCCAGCAGTCCTCAGATACTACAGGGTTCGGGAAACGAGCAGTACTTC.

This clone was observed a few times. The chain joins TRBV5-4 to TRBJ1-1; D possibly corresponds to TRBD1 (6 bases). The CDR3 totals 14 residues. V dropped 5 bases and J dropped 1 base, with 12 bases sitting between them. From germline, CDR1 is SGHNT and CDR2 YYREEE (reference sequence). CDR3 coding DNA: TGTGCCAGCAGATCCGGGACACCGAACACTGAAGCTTTCTTT. Translated: CASRSGTPNTEAFF.

The rearrangement uses TRBV5-6 and TRBJ1-5; D not certain. Germline V gene sequence: CDR1 SGHDT, CDR2 YYEEEE. The ends were cut back, 1 base at V and 9 bases at J, with 20 bases in the middle. The CDR3 covers 16 residues. In DNA, the CDR3 is TGTGCCAGCAGCTTGTCAGGTCTTTCGTTCATCCGGCCCCAGCATTTT. This codes for CASSLSGLSFIRPQHF.

This clone was picked up one time. The V call is TRBV6-1, the J call TRBJ2-7; D is possibly TRBD2 (6 bases). The CDR3 runs to 15 residues. Trimming took off 5 bases at V and 3 bases at J, with 17 bases between the two ends. The germline gives CDR1 MNHNS, CDR2 SASEGT. Written as DNA, the CDR3 is TGTGCCAGCAGTACCCTTGGGGGGTCGAACTACGAGCAGTACTTC. It is translated as CASSTLGGSNYEQYF.

Only one count was recorded for this clone. The chain combines TRBV7-3 with TRBJ2-3, with 7 bases lining up with TRBD1. The CDR3 has 14 amino acids. Germline V gene data show CDR1 as SGHTA and CDR2 as FQGTGA. Trimming cost V 4 bases and J 2 bases; bases outside gene matches: 3. The CDR3 spells CASSSTGTTDTQYF. The CDR3 nucleotides are TGTGCCAGCAGCTCGACAGGGACCACAGATACGCAGTATTTT.

The chain uses TRBV7-9 and TRBJ2-7; TRBD2 matches at 9 bases. The V gene's germline CDR1 is SEHNR and CDR2 FQNEAQ (reference sequence). The trim removed 1 base at V and 0 bases at J, leaving 7 bases unmatched. The CDR3 loop spans 17 amino acids. The CDR3 protein is CASSLVLVSGSSYEQYF. In nucleotides, the CDR3 is TGTGCCAGCAGCTTAGTTCTGGTTAGCGGGAGCTCCTACGAGCAGTACTTC.

The chain has TRBV27 and TRBJ1-3, with D unresolved. Germline V gene sequence: CDR1 MNHEY, CDR2 SMNVEV (reference sequence). This CDR3 has 13 amino acids. The V gene lost 3 bases and the J gene lost 2 bases, with 5 bases spanning the gap. CDR3 DNA: TGTGCCAGCAGTTTCTCGGCTGGAAACACCATATATTTT. Residues: CASSFSAGNTIYF.